This T cell receptor (beta chain) was captured by sequencing in a study of control samples from healthy donors and cancer patients. Method: immunoSEQ multiplex PCR; TCRdb's copy keeps in-frame clones and lacks some. The top ten clones hold roughly 0.7% of a sample with approximately 160,000 clones, 80% to 95% of them seen once. The receptor was isolated from a woman under 40 in good health. Sequencing was carried out using blood.

The CDR3 loop reads CASSFGNQPQHF. The CDR3 DNA reads as TGTGCCAGCAGTTTTGGCAATCAGCCCCAGCATTTT. The genes are TRBV6-2 or TRBV6-3 and TRBJ1-5; D not certain. The CDR3 has 12 amino acids. With 4 bases removed from V and 2 bases from J, the gap between germline ends came to 3 bases. CDR1 is MNHEY and CDR2 is SVGEGT in the germline V gene.